This record concerns one TCR beta chain sequence. Its antigen remains unknown. MiXCR, applied by TCRdb to the 5' RACE reads, yields one record per CDR3 protein. This sample has about 550,000 distinct CDR3 sequences, with roughly 19% found just once. V shed 0 bases and J 3 bases; nucleotides not matched to a gene: 4. Per germline, CDR1 LGHNA and CDR2 YSLEER. The CDR3 runs 16 residues. The entry originates in a study of T cells after yellow fever vaccination. Study-wide points: After the booster, about 95% of CD4 and roughly nine tenths of CD8 primary-response clones were re-detected.

The TCR originated in a man younger than 40 who received the YFV17D yellow fever vaccine. The genes are TRBV4-3 and TRBJ2-5; TRBD2 matches at 10 bases. The sample in question was PBMCs, obtained 15 days after the yellow fever booster vaccination. CDR3 sequence reads: CASSQEWTSGKETQYF. For the CDR3, the DNA is TGCGCCAGCAGCCAAGAATGGACTAGCGGAAAAGAGACCCAGTACTTC.